This paragraph covers one T cell receptor (beta chain) sequence. TCRdb re-called the 5' RACE reads through MiXCR, storing one row per CDR3 protein. The repertoire holds 200,000 to 300,000 distinct CDR3 sequences, over 10% seen once, with roughly 0.5% in the top ten. These data come from a study of T cells after yellow fever vaccination. This CDR3 has 14 amino acids. CDR1 and CDR2 (germline): SEHNR, FQNEAQ (reference sequence). Trimming left V 5 bases short and J 0 bases short, with 11 bases between. The specimen was CD4+ T cells sorted from PBMCs, collected 45 days after the yellow fever booster vaccination. The genes are TRBV7-9 and TRBJ2-7; no clear D gene. This sequence originates from a man aged 25-40 years who received the YFV17D yellow fever vaccine. The CDR3 region is CASSANYGSYEQYF. In nucleotides, the CDR3 is TGTGCCAGCAGCGCCAATTATGGCTCCTACGAGCAGTACTTC.